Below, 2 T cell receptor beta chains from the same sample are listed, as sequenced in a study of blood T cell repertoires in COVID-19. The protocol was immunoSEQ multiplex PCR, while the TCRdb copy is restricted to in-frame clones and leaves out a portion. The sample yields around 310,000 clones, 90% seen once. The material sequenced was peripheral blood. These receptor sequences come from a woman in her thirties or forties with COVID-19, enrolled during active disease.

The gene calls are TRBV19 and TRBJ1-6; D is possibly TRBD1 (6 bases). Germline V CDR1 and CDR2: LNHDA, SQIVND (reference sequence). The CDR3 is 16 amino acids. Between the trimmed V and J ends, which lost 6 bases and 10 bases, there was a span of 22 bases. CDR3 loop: CASSHPSQGSWSPLHF. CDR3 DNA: TGTGCCAGTAGCCACCCCAGTCAGGGGAGCTGGTCACCCCTCCACTTT.

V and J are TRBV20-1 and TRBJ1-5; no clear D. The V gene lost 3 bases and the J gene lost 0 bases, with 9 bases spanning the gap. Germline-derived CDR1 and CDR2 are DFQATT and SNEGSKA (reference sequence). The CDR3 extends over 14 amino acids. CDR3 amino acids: CSASKLDSNQPQHF. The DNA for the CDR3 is TGCAGTGCTAGTAAGCTTGATAGCAATCAGCCCCAGCATTTT.